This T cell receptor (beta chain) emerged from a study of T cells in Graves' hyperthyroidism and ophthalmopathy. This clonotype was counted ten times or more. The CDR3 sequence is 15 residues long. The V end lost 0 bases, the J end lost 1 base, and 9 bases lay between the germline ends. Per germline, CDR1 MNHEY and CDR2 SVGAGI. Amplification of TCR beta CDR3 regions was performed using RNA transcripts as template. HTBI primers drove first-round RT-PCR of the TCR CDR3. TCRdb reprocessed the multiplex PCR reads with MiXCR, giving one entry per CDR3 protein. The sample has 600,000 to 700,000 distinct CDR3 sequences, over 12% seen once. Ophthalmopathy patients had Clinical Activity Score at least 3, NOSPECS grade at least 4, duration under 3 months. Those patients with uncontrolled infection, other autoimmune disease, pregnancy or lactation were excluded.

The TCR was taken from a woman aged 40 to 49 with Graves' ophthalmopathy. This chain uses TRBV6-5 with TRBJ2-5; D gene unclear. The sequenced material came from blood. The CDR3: CASSYSALGQETQYF. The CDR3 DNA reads TGTGCCAGCAGTTACTCCGCCCTGGGCCAAGAGACCCAGTACTTC.